One sample yielded the 15 T cell receptor beta chains listed below, sequenced in a study of blood T cell repertoires in COVID-19. Clones were sequenced by immunoSEQ multiplex PCR, and TCRdb holds only the in-frame ones, with some missing. The table has 200,000 to 250,000 clones, roughly 84% seen once; the top ten hold roughly 13%. The specimen was peripheral blood. These receptors were collected from a human donor in a cohort sampled during active COVID-19.

J is TRBJ2-5 and V is TRBV25-1, with 8 bases fitting TRBD1. This CDR3 is 16 amino acids long. Unmatched junction bases numbered 9, after V lost 2 bases and J lost 4 bases. Germline V gives CDR1 MGHDK, CDR2 SYGVNS. The CDR3 DNA sequence: TGTGCCAGCAGTGAACCCCCCAGGGGGCGACGAGAGACCCAGTACTTC. Encoded protein: CASSEPPRGRRETQYF.

The chain has TRBV15 and TRBJ1-4, with D uncertain. CDR3 size: 17 residues. The V gene's germline CDR1 is LNHNV and CDR2 YYDKDF (reference sequence). Trimming removed 4 bases from V and 1 base from J, with 16 bases in between. The CDR3 DNA is TGTGCCACCAGCAAAACGTTTATGGAGCTAACTAATGAAAAACTGTTTTTT. Translated: CATSKTFMELTNEKLFF.

The CDR3 region has the DNA TGTGCCAGCAGCTTATTGGCCTCTTCAGGGGGCGCAGGCACTGAAGCTTTCTTT. Its protein is CASSLLASSGGAGTEAFF. This chain links TRBV7-9 with TRBJ1-1; 8 positions agree with TRBD1. From germline, CDR1 is SEHNR and CDR2 FQNEAQ (reference sequence). This CDR3 has 18 amino acids. V trimming: 2 bases; J trimming: 4 bases; junction bases outside the gene matches: 15.

The CDR3: CASNLGLPGDEQFF. In nucleotides, the CDR3 is TGTGCCAGCAACTTGGGACTCCCCGGCGATGAGCAGTTCTTC. The chain joins TRBV6-6 to TRBJ2-1; D may be TRBD2 (6 bases). The CDR3 sequence is 14 residues long. Trimming pared 7 bases from V and 8 bases from J, leaving 18 bases between. Germline CDR1 MNHNY, CDR2 SVGAGI (reference sequence).

In this sample, this clone turned up once. The chain employs TRBV27 and TRBJ1-1; D possibly corresponds to TRBD1 (6 bases). Deletions cut 5 bases from V and 4 bases from J, with 14 bases between. The germline V gene has CDR1 MNHEY and CDR2 SMNVEV (reference sequence). This CDR3 comprises 14 residues. The CDR3 DNA follows: TGTGCCAGCAGTATACAGGGAAGGGTCACTGAAGCTTTCTTT. Translating it yields CASSIQGRVTEAFF.

This chain joins TRBV5-1 and TRBJ2-7; D gene uncertain. This CDR3 contains 13 residues. Per the germline V gene, CDR1 is SGHRS and CDR2 is YFSETQ. V lost 1 base, J lost 3 bases, and 8 bases lay in between. The CDR3 DNA is TGCGCCAGCAGCTTGAATTCCGGCTACGAGCAGTACTTC. Amino acid sequence: CASSLNSGYEQYF.

This clone was seen a few times. The chain couples TRBV11-2 to TRBJ2-7, with a weak D call TRBD1 (5 bases). CDR1 is SGHAT and CDR2 is FQNNGV in the germline V gene. V was cut by 1 base and J by 0 bases, with 7 bases left in between. The CDR3 covers 14 residues. CDR3 amino acids: CASSLGQFSYEQYF. CDR3 DNA: TGTGCCAGCAGCTTAGGACAGTTCTCCTACGAGCAGTACTTC.

V usage is TRBV28 and J usage is TRBJ1-2, with 10 bases identical to TRBD1. CDR3 length: 16 residues. V was clipped by 7 bases and J by 1 base; unmatched bases: 9. Germline CDR1 MDHEN, CDR2 SYDVKM. The CDR3 DNA sequence: TGTGCCAGCAAAACCGGGACAGGGGACGGTAACTATGGCTACACCTTC. Its translation is CASKTGTGDGNYGYTF.

This chain connects TRBV11-2 to TRBJ2-5, with 10 bases fitting TRBD1. The CDR3 has 16 amino acids. The trim removed 1 base at V and 4 bases at J, leaving 6 bases unmatched. Germline CDR1 SGHAT, CDR2 FQNNGV. The CDR3 protein is CASSLGVGTGVETQYF. Here the CDR3 DNA reads TGTGCCAGCAGCTTAGGGGTCGGGACAGGGGTAGAGACCCAGTACTTC.

The chain is built from TRBV12-5 and TRBJ2-2; 10 bases are shared with TRBD2. The CDR3 is made up of 16 amino acids. Per germline, CDR1 LGHNT and CDR2 FRNRAP. V was clipped by 0 bases and J by 6 bases; unmatched bases: 4. The CDR3, as DNA: TGTGCTAGTGGTTTGGTTCTAGCGGGAGAGGCCGGGGAGCTGTTTTTT. Amino acid sequence: CASGLVLAGEAGELFF. Together with reference TRBV12-5 and TRBJ2-2, the CDR3 gives the full variable domain: DARVTQTPRHKVTEMGQEVTMRCQPILGHNTVFWYRQTMMQGLELLAYFRNRAPLDDSGMPKDRFSAEMPDATLATLKIQPSEPRDSAVYFCASGLVLAGEAGELFFGEGSRLTVL.

V is TRBV12-5 and J is TRBJ2-2, with D possibly TRBD1 on 6 matching bases. The germline V gene encodes CDR1 LGHNT and CDR2 FRNRAP. CDR3 size: 15 residues. Trimming removed 1 base at V and 5 bases at J, with 11 bases between. CDR3 protein: CASGLDRTGTGELFF. CDR3 nucleotides: TGTGCTAGTGGTTTGGACCGAACAGGGACCGGGGAGCTGTTTTTT.

The chain links TRBV3-1 (or the pseudogene TRBV3-2) to TRBJ2-7; TRBD2 might be the D (5 bases). CDR3 length: 16 amino acids. Germline lookup yields CDR1 LGHDT and CDR2 YNNKEL (reference sequence). The germline V and J ends were trimmed by 0 bases and 7 bases, with 19 bases remaining between them. CDR3 coding DNA: TGTGCCAGCAGCCAAGATCTGGCTAGCCCACTTTTAGAGCAGTACTTC. This encodes CASSQDLASPLLEQYF.

This clone was recorded at least ten times. V and J are TRBV28 and TRBJ2-7, with 9 nucleotides matching TRBD1. V lost 6 bases and J lost 9; bases outside the gene matches: 6. Germline values: CDR1 MDHEN, CDR2 SYDVKM. The CDR3 has 12 residues. DNA of the CDR3: TGTGCCAGCAGGTACAGGGGGCAGCGGCAGTACTTC. It codes for CASRYRGQRQYF. The full variable domain, rest sourced from reference TRBV28 and TRBJ2-7, is DVKVTQSSRYLVKRTGEKVFLECVQDMDHENMFWYRQDPGLGLRLIYFSYDVKMKEKGDIPEGYSVSREKKERFSLILESASTNQTSMYLCASRYRGQRQYFGPGTRLTVT.

Worth noting for this clone: The sample contains more than one DNA sequence encoding this CDR3. The chain uses TRBV28 and TRBJ1-5; D is undetermined. This CDR3 is built from 12 residues. Trimming took 2 bases from V and 5 from J, leaving 4 bases between them. Germline CDR1 MDHEN, CDR2 SYDVKM. The CDR3 DNA is TGTGCCAGCAGTTTAGAGCATCAGCCCCAGCATTTT. Its protein product is CASSLEHQPQHF.

This rearrangement joins TRBV5-1 to TRBJ1-6, with TRBD1 matching over 9 bases. This CDR3 has 14 residues. The J segment lost 10 bases and the V segment lost 7 bases, leaving 9 bases of the junction unmatched. Looked up from germline, CDR1 is SGHRS and CDR2 is YFSETQ. The CDR3 is CASRPGTGNSPLHF. CDR3 in DNA: TGCGCCAGCCGCCCGGGGACAGGGAACTCACCCCTCCACTTT.